Presented here are 29 T cell receptor beta chains from one specimen sequenced in a study of blood T cell repertoires in COVID-19. Sequencing used immunoSEQ multiplex PCR; TCRdb keeps in-frame clones, though not all of them. The sample lists about 250,000 clones; 85% to 90% were seen once. Sequencing was performed on PBMCs or T cells enriched from blood (not recorded which). The receptor set was obtained from a woman between 18 and 29 years old who had recovered from COVID-19.

The rearrangement links TRBV9 to TRBJ1-1, with 9 bases fitting TRBD1. The CDR3 runs to 13 residues. CDR1 is SGDLS, CDR2 YYNGEE, per germline. The trim removed 0 bases at V and 11 bases at J, leaving 5 bases unmatched. CDR3 nucleotide sequence: TGTGCCAGCAGCGTAGACGGACAGGGGCGGGCTTTCTTT. Protein product: CASSVDGQGRAFF.

This sequence joins TRBV27 and TRBJ2-7; D may be TRBD1 (5 bases). Trimming removed 4 bases from V and 6 bases from J, with 22 bases in between. The CDR3 covers 16 residues. The germline V gene has CDR1 MNHEY and CDR2 SMNVEV (reference sequence). CDR3 DNA: TGTGCCAGCAGTTACCGCAGGGCAGAAGGATTCCGCGAGCAGTACTTC. This codes for CASSYRRAEGFREQYF.

The J gene is TRBJ2-3, the V gene TRBV2; 15 nucleotides agree with TRBD2. Germline lookup yields CDR1 SNHLY and CDR2 FYNNEI. With V trimmed by 4 bases and J by 5 bases, 4 bases remained unmatched. The CDR3 spans 16 residues. Here the CDR3 DNA reads TGTGCCAGCAGTGGGACTAGCGGGGGGGCCCAAGATACGCAGTATTTT. It is translated as CASSGTSGGAQDTQYF. The variable domain in full, completed from reference TRBV2 and TRBJ2-3, reads EPEVTQTPSHQVTQMGQEVILRCVPISNHLYFYWYRQILGQKVEFLVSFYNNEISEKSEIFDDQFSVERPDGSNFTLKIRSTKLEDSAMYFCASSGTSGGAQDTQYFGPGTRLTVL.

The J gene is TRBJ1-2, the V gene TRBV24-1; TRBD1 agrees at 7 bases. V dropped 4 bases and J dropped 9; count of bases not matched to a gene: 10. CDR3 size: 14 residues. The germline V gene has CDR1 KGHDR and CDR2 SFDVKD. The CDR3: CATSETGSSFSYTF. In nucleotides, the CDR3 is TGTGCCACCAGTGAGACAGGGTCTTCGTTTAGCTACACCTTC.

The gene calls are TRBV5-1 and TRBJ1-3; D possibly corresponds to TRBD1 (5 bases). The CDR3 contains 14 residues. V dropped 2 bases and J dropped 2 bases, with 8 bases sitting between them. Per the germline V gene, CDR1 is SGHRS and CDR2 is YFSETQ. CDR3 bases: TGCGCCAGCAGCTTAGGGGTTACTGGAAACACCATATATTTT. Translation gives CASSLGVTGNTIYF.

The chain employs TRBV5-6 and TRBJ1-6; the D gene is possibly TRBD1 (6 bases). Germline CDR1 SGHDT, CDR2 YYEEEE. The CDR3 is 15 residues long. The germline V and J ends were trimmed by 0 bases and 5 bases, with 9 bases remaining between them. This CDR3 reads CASSLVQGNNSPLHF. The CDR3 region has the DNA TGTGCCAGCAGCTTGGTACAGGGAAATAATTCACCCCTCCACTTT.

The chain has TRBV10-1 and TRBJ2-5; TRBD2 is a possible D gene (5 bases). Trimming removed 0 bases from V and 5 bases from J, with 10 bases in between. The V gene's germline CDR1 is WNHNN and CDR2 SYGVQD (reference sequence). This CDR3 is 14 amino acids long. The CDR3 nucleotides are TGCGCCAGCAGTGAGTCGACGGGGTGGGAGACCCAGTACTTC. As protein: CASSESTGWETQYF.

The chain uses TRBV6-5 and TRBJ1-2; the D gene is possibly TRBD1 (5 bases). The V end lost 8 bases, the J end lost 2 bases, and 9 bases lay between the germline ends. In germline, CDR1 is MNHEY, CDR2 SVGAGI. This CDR3 region has 12 residues. CDR3 in amino acids: CASRRDNYGYTF. The CDR3 DNA reads TGTGCCAGCCGGCGGGACAACTATGGCTACACCTTC.

The chain couples TRBV28 to TRBJ1-5; TRBD1 matches at 7 bases. Germline V gene lookup returns CDR1 MDHEN and CDR2 SYDVKM. CDR3 size: 15 residues. V gave up 3 bases and J gave up 4 bases; unmatched junction bases: 6. The chain's CDR3 is CASSFRQGGNQPQHF. CDR3 DNA: TGTGCCAGCAGTTTTCGACAGGGTGGGAATCAGCCCCAGCATTTT. The full variable domain, rest sourced from reference TRBV28 and TRBJ1-5, is DVKVTQSSRYLVKRTGEKVFLECVQDMDHENMFWYRQDPGLGLRLIYFSYDVKMKEKGDIPEGYSVSREKKERFSLILESASTNQTSMYLCASSFRQGGNQPQHFGDGTRLSIL.

The chain is built from TRBV6-1 and TRBJ1-1; D unclear. CDR1 is MNHNS, CDR2 SASEGT, per germline. V was clipped by 4 bases and J by 1 base, with 16 bases between them. The CDR3 has 16 residues. This CDR3 is CASSAYRPTPNTEAFF. CDR3 sequence (DNA): TGTGCCAGCAGTGCCTACAGACCTACGCCGAACACTGAAGCTTTCTTT.

This chain connects TRBV29-1 to TRBJ1-2; D not certain. From germline, CDR1 is SQVTM and CDR2 ANQGSEA. The CDR3 loop spans 12 amino acids. The V end lost 5 bases, the J end lost 8 bases, and 15 bases lay between the germline ends. The DNA for the CDR3 is TGCAGCGTTCCAAGGGAGTCGGGCGGCTACACCTTC. Encoded protein: CSVPRESGGYTF.

V is TRBV2 and J is TRBJ1-5; TRBD1 agrees at 7 bases. The CDR3 is made up of 13 amino acids. V shed 6 bases, J shed 3 bases, and the junction held 2 bases outside the gene matches. CDR1 and CDR2 (germline): SNHLY, FYNNEI. The CDR3 sequence is CASRTGNNQPQHF. DNA of the CDR3: TGTGCCAGCAGGACAGGGAACAATCAGCCCCAGCATTTT.

The count of this clone is one. This chain uses TRBV19 with TRBJ1-6; 7 positions agree with TRBD1. The V segment lost 3 bases and the J segment 6 bases; nucleotides outside the gene matches: 5. Germline loops: CDR1 LNHDA, CDR2 SQIVND (reference sequence). The CDR3 extends over 15 amino acids. CDR3 in DNA: TGTGCCAGTAGTATTTTCCAGGGGGGTAATTCACCCCTCCACTTT. Its translation: CASSIFQGGNSPLHF.

The J gene is TRBJ1-1, the V gene TRBV10-1; D is undetermined. The CDR3 has 13 amino acids. Trimming pared 6 bases from V and 0 bases from J, leaving 8 bases between. The germline V gene encodes CDR1 WNHNN and CDR2 SYGVQD (reference sequence). The CDR3: CASSRNMNTEAFF. DNA for the CDR3: TGCGCCAGCAGCAGGAATATGAACACTGAAGCTTTCTTT.

J is TRBJ1-2 and V is TRBV7-6; D is ambiguous. V was shortened by 1 base and J by 3 bases, with 9 bases between the two germline ends. The CDR3 runs to 14 residues. From germline, CDR1 is SGHVS and CDR2 FNYEAQ. In DNA, the CDR3 is TGTGCCAGCAGCTTAGGGCCCACGTACTATGGCTACACCTTC. Its protein product is CASSLGPTYYGYTF.

This sequence joins TRBV19 and TRBJ2-2; no definite D call. Germline V gives CDR1 LNHDA, CDR2 SQIVND (reference sequence). Trimming took off 5 bases at V and 4 bases at J, with 11 bases between the two ends. This CDR3 has 14 residues. The CDR3 DNA reads as TGTGCCAGTAGTGGCCCGTTGGCCACCGGGGAGCTGTTTTTT. Translating gives CASSGPLATGELFF.

The rearrangement links TRBV14 to TRBJ2-3; possibly TRBD2 for D (7 bases). In germline, CDR1 is SGHDN, CDR2 FVKESK. The CDR3 loop spans 16 amino acids. V lost 2 bases and J lost 2, with 14 bases in between. The DNA of the CDR3 is TGTGCCAGCAGCCAACTGAGGGGGGGATCCACAGATACGCAGTATTTT. Translating gives CASSQLRGGSTDTQYF.

This clone was detected once. This sequence joins TRBV5-8 and TRBJ2-7; 9 nucleotides match TRBD1. Germline CDR1 reads SGHTS; CDR2 reads YDEGEE. The CDR3 runs to 14 residues. J was trimmed by 6 bases and V by 4 bases; bases with no gene match: 8. For the CDR3, the DNA is TGTGCCAGCAGCCGCGGGACAGGGTCGGGCGAGCAGTACTTC. This translates into CASSRGTGSGEQYF. Using reference TRBV5-8 and TRBJ2-7 for the parts outside the CDR3, the full variable domain is EAGVTQSPTHLIKTRGQQATLRCSPISGHTSVYWYQQALGLGLQFLLWYDEGEERNRGNFPPRFSGRQFPNYSSELNVNALELEDSALYLCASSRGTGSGEQYFGPGTRLTVT.

This chain joins TRBV10-1 and TRBJ1-2; TRBD1 agrees at 9 bases. The germline V gene has CDR1 WNHNN and CDR2 SYGVQD (reference sequence). J was trimmed by 5 bases and V by 6 bases; bases with no gene match: 7. This CDR3 spans 14 amino acids. The CDR3 protein is CASSPSGTGYGYTF. In nucleotides, the CDR3 is TGCGCCAGCAGCCCCTCCGGGACAGGGTATGGCTACACCTTC.

The rearrangement uses TRBV5-8 and TRBJ1-2; 11 nucleotides line up with TRBD1. V lost 4 bases to trimming and J lost 6 bases; unmatched junction nucleotides: 8. The CDR3 is made up of 15 amino acids. CDR1 is SGHTS, CDR2 YDEGEE, per germline. For the CDR3, the DNA is TGTGCCAGCAGCCGGGGACAGGGGGGATACCATGGCTACACCTTC. Residues: CASSRGQGGYHGYTF.

Only one count was recorded for this clone. The V and J genes are TRBV27 and TRBJ1-5; 8 bases agree with TRBD1. In germline, CDR1 is MNHEY, CDR2 SMNVEV (reference sequence). The CDR3 sequence is 15 residues long. The V and J ends lost 1 base and 5 bases, in that order; junction bases with no gene match: 4. CDR3 region: CASSLWAGGDQPQHF. Written as DNA, the CDR3 is TGTGCCAGCAGTTTATGGGCAGGGGGCGATCAGCCCCAGCATTTT.

This sequence joins TRBV4-1 and TRBJ2-1, with D unclear. V lost 4 bases and J 0 bases, leaving 10 bases between the germline ends. Germline V gene lookup returns CDR1 MGHRA and CDR2 YSYEKL. CDR3 length: 15 amino acids. Here the CDR3 reads CASSPRSSSYNEQFF. Here the CDR3 DNA reads TGCGCCAGCAGCCCCCGGAGCAGCTCCTACAATGAGCAGTTCTTC.

The chain carries TRBV7-2 and TRBJ1-5, with TRBD1 as a possible D gene (6 bases). The germline V and J ends were trimmed by 2 bases and 2 bases, with 10 bases remaining between them. The germline CDR1 and CDR2 sequences are SGHTA and FQGNSA. This CDR3 is 15 amino acids long. CDR3 protein: CASSLQQGGNQPQHF. Written as DNA, the CDR3 is TGTGCCAGCAGCTTACAACAGGGAGGCAATCAGCCCCAGCATTTT.

For this clone: Other DNA sequences in this specimen translate into the identical CDR3. This chain joins TRBV19 and TRBJ1-2; D gene uncertain. The V gene's germline CDR1 is LNHDA and CDR2 SQIVND (reference sequence). This CDR3 spans 13 amino acids. Trimming removed 3 bases from V and 3 bases from J, with 8 bases in between. The CDR3 DNA sequence: TGTGCCAGTAGTATTTCCGGGGACTATGGCTACACCTTC. It specifies CASSISGDYGYTF.

V gene TRBV18 combines with J gene TRBJ2-1, with 7 bases that match TRBD1. This CDR3 is built from 15 residues. The V gene end was trimmed by 3 bases and the J gene end by 7 bases; junction bases not matched to a gene: 9. Looked up from germline, CDR1 is KGHSH and CDR2 is LQKENI. CDR3 loop: CASSPTGRVWNEQFF. In nucleotides, the CDR3 is TGTGCCAGCTCACCGACAGGGCGAGTTTGGAATGAGCAGTTCTTC.

This clone was seen only a few times. The chain employs TRBV5-1 and TRBJ1-1; no clear D gene. The CDR3 spans 14 residues. V lost 4 bases, J lost 0 bases, and 10 bases lay in between. Germline V lookup: CDR1 SGHRS, CDR2 YFSETQ. This CDR3 is CASSPGMMNTEAFF. Written as DNA, the CDR3 is TGCGCCAGCAGCCCCGGGATGATGAACACTGAAGCTTTCTTT.

This chain connects TRBV5-8 to TRBJ2-2; the match to TRBD1 covers 9 bases. From germline, CDR1 is SGHTS and CDR2 YDEGEE. With V trimmed by 2 bases and J by 5 bases, 7 bases remained unmatched. CDR3 length equals 16 residues. The CDR3 bases are TGTGCCAGCAGCTTTCCCGGGACAGGGCGAACCGGGGAGCTGTTTTTT. Amino acids: CASSFPGTGRTGELFF.

The gene calls are TRBV9 and TRBJ2-3; D unclear. This CDR3 region has 15 residues. In germline, CDR1 is SGDLS, CDR2 YYNGEE. V was shortened by 0 bases and J by 0 bases, with 8 bases between the two germline ends. The DNA of the CDR3 is TGTGCCAGCAGCGTAGTGCCAGGCAGCACAGATACGCAGTATTTT. Translation: CASSVVPGSTDTQYF.

The rearrangement uses TRBV25-1 and TRBJ2-1; TRBD2 matches at 12 bases. Trimming removed 4 bases from V and 7 bases from J; junction bases left unmatched: 5. The CDR3 consists of 15 residues. Germline assignment: CDR1 MGHDK and CDR2 SYGVNS. The CDR3 DNA is TGTGCCAGCAGTGGGCTAGCGGGGGGGCCAAATGAGCAGTTCTTC. The encoded protein is CASSGLAGGPNEQFF.